The clone carrying this TCR beta chain was observed at least ten times. Its antigen remains unknown. Sequencing followed a ViraFEST assay step that expanded antigen-specific CD4+ T cells with viral peptide pools. Following an approximately ten-day culture, CD4+ T cells were purified. The study found no prior SARS-CoV-2 infection in the vaccine recipients, who tested negative for nucleocapsid antibodies. Germline values: CDR1 SGHTA, CDR2 FQGNSA. The CDR3 runs 12 residues. Trimming pared 5 bases from V and 3 bases from J, leaving 7 bases between. This entry belongs to a study of vaccination effects on CD4 cells after COVID-19. Study results and caveats: In the study, convalescent patients were few, and early post-infection timepoints were absent.

Repertoires were generated with immunoSEQ multiplex PCR, while TCRdb's copy carries only in-frame clones and drops some. Counted here are tens of thousands of clones, roughly 70% occurring once; the ten biggest clones make up 15% to 20%. The chain uses TRBV7-2 and TRBJ1-1; D not certain. Sequencing used CD4+ T cells from PBMCs cultured with SARS-CoV-2 spike peptides, obtained before COVID-19 vaccination. The source of this sequence is a human donor who received a COVID-19 vaccine. The CDR3 here is CASSIQDTEAFF. DNA of the CDR3: TGTGCCAGCAGCATTCAGGACACTGAAGCTTTCTTT.